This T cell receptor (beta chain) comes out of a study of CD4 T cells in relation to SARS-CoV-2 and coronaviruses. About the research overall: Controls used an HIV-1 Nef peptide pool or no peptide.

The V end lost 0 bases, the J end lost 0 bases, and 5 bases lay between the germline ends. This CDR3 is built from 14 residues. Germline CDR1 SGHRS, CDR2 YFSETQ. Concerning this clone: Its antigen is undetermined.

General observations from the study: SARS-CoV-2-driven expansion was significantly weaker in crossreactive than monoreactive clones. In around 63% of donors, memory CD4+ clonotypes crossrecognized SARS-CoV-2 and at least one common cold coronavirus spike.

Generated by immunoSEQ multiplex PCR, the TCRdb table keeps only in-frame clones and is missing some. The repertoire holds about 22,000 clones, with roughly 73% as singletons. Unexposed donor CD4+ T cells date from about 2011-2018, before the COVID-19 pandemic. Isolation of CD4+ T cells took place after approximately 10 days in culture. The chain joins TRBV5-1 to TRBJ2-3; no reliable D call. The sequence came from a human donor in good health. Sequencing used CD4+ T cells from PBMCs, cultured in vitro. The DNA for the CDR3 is TGCGCCAGCAGCTTGGTACGCAGCACAGATACGCAGTATTTT. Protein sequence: CASSLVRSTDTQYF.